A selection of T cell receptor beta chains follows, all from one sample in a study of blood T cell repertoires in COVID-19. Method: immunoSEQ multiplex PCR; TCRdb's copy keeps in-frame clones and lacks some. The sample lists about 74,000 clones, roughly 86% occurring once. Sequencing was carried out using peripheral blood. The receptor set was obtained from a man aged 70 or older with acute or convalescent COVID-19. Each CDR3 is given with its conserved first and last residue. Fields, in order: D gene, V gene, clone size, J gene, CDR3 protein, CDR3 DNA. The D gene is left open where the match is weak. Expanded clones are given a class, and other clones once, few, many or no size at all.

d_gene: .; v_gene: TRBV6-5; abundance: .; j_gene: TRBJ2-2; CDR3aa: CASSRTANTGELFF; CDR3nt: TGTGCCAGCAGCCGGACAGCGAACACCGGGGAGCTGTTTTTT
d_gene: .; v_gene: TRBV24-1; abundance: once; j_gene: TRBJ2-7; CDR3aa: CATSGSGYEQYF; CDR3nt: TGTGCCACCAGTGGCTCAGGTTACGAGCAGTACTTC
d_gene: .; v_gene: TRBV7-9; abundance: .; j_gene: TRBJ2-2; CDR3aa: CASSPPTGSHTGELFF; CDR3nt: TGTGCCAGCAGCCCTCCCACAGGGTCCCACACCGGGGAGCTGTTTTTT
d_gene: TRBD2; v_gene: TRBV19; abundance: .; j_gene: TRBJ2-3; CDR3aa: CASSTSGSTDTQYF; CDR3nt: TGTGCCAGTAGTACTAGCGGGTCAACAGATACGCAGTATTTT
d_gene: .; v_gene: TRBV6-1; abundance: .; j_gene: TRBJ1-5; CDR3aa: CASSEAGGNQPQHF; CDR3nt: TGTGCCAGCAGTGAAGCGGGAGGAAATCAGCCCCAGCATTTT
d_gene: TRBD1; v_gene: TRBV13; abundance: .; j_gene: TRBJ1-3; CDR3aa: CASSLPGQRSSGNTIYF; CDR3nt: TGTGCCAGCAGCCTCCCGGGACAGCGGAGCTCTGGAAACACCATATATTTT
d_gene: TRBD1; v_gene: TRBV12-3/TRBV12-4; abundance: .; j_gene: TRBJ2-7; CDR3aa: CASAPGQGYEQYF; CDR3nt: TGTGCCAGCGCACCGGGACAGGGGTACGAGCAGTACTTC
d_gene: .; v_gene: TRBV7-9; abundance: .; j_gene: TRBJ2-7; CDR3aa: CASSSQGHEQYF; CDR3nt: TGTGCCAGCAGCTCCCAGGGGCACGAGCAGTACTTC
d_gene: .; v_gene: TRBV6-1; abundance: .; j_gene: TRBJ1-3; CDR3aa: CASSESWRGRSGNTIYF; CDR3nt: TGTGCCAGCAGTGAAAGTTGGAGGGGAAGATCTGGAAACACCATATATTTT
d_gene: TRBD1; v_gene: TRBV9; abundance: .; j_gene: TRBJ2-7; CDR3aa: CASSVRTGPYEQYF; CDR3nt: TGTGCCAGCAGCGTAAGGACAGGCCCCTACGAGCAGTACTTC
d_gene: TRBD1; v_gene: TRBV19; abundance: .; j_gene: TRBJ2-6; CDR3aa: CASSITGAGANVLTF; CDR3nt: TGTGCCAGTAGTATAACAGGGGCCGGGGCCAACGTCCTGACTTTC
d_gene: TRBD2; v_gene: TRBV19; abundance: .; j_gene: TRBJ2-1; CDR3aa: CASSLTSGIHNEQFF; CDR3nt: TGTGCCAGTAGCCTGACTAGCGGGATACACAATGAGCAGTTCTTC
d_gene: TRBD2; v_gene: TRBV6-5; abundance: .; j_gene: TRBJ2-2; CDR3aa: CASGKRGRPIGELFF; CDR3nt: TGTGCCAGCGGGAAGCGGGGGCGTCCTATCGGGGAGCTGTTTTTT
d_gene: TRBD1; v_gene: TRBV28; abundance: .; j_gene: TRBJ1-2; CDR3aa: CASSSSDRDGYTF; CDR3nt: TGTGCCAGCAGTTCCTCGGACAGGGATGGCTACACCTTC
d_gene: .; v_gene: TRBV7-2; abundance: .; j_gene: TRBJ1-2; CDR3aa: CASSRPGGGYGYTF; CDR3nt: TGTGCCAGCAGCCGGCCGGGGGGCGGGTATGGCTACACCTTC
d_gene: TRBD1; v_gene: TRBV15; abundance: few; j_gene: TRBJ1-2; CDR3aa: CATSRDNTGVSGYTF; CDR3nt: TGTGCCACCAGCAGAGATAACACAGGGGTAAGCGGCTACACCTTC
d_gene: .; v_gene: TRBV19; abundance: few; j_gene: TRBJ1-2; CDR3aa: CASTPRELPYGYTF; CDR3nt: TGTGCCAGTACCCCCAGGGAACTCCCGTATGGCTACACCTTC
d_gene: TRBD1; v_gene: TRBV11-1; abundance: .; j_gene: TRBJ2-7; CDR3aa: CASSGTDYEQYF; CDR3nt: TGTGCCAGCAGCGGGACAGATTACGAGCAGTACTTC
d_gene: .; v_gene: TRBV2; abundance: .; j_gene: TRBJ1-4; CDR3aa: CASSDQGATNEKLFF; CDR3nt: TGTGCCAGCAGTGATCAAGGAGCGACTAATGAAAAACTGTTTTTT
d_gene: TRBD1; v_gene: TRBV19; abundance: .; j_gene: TRBJ1-2; CDR3aa: CASKAPFGTVYGYTF; CDR3nt: TGTGCCAGTAAAGCGCCCTTCGGGACAGTCTATGGCTACACCTTC
d_gene: .; v_gene: TRBV30; abundance: once; j_gene: TRBJ1-6; CDR3aa: CAWRAGGSYNSPLHF; CDR3nt: TGTGCCTGGAGGGCCGGGGGCTCCTATAATTCACCCCTCCACTTT
d_gene: TRBD2; v_gene: TRBV6-5; abundance: .; j_gene: TRBJ2-1; CDR3aa: CASSSVTGGPGEQFF; CDR3nt: TGTGCCAGCAGTTCCGTAACGGGAGGGCCGGGGGAGCAGTTCTTC
d_gene: .; v_gene: TRBV19; abundance: .; j_gene: TRBJ2-5; CDR3aa: CASGVETQYF; CDR3nt: TGTGCTTCGGGGGTGGAGACCCAGTACTTC
d_gene: TRBD1; v_gene: TRBV2; abundance: .; j_gene: TRBJ1-5; CDR3aa: CASSGDRGQGNQPQHF; CDR3nt: TGTGCCAGCAGTGGCGACAGGGGGCAGGGCAATCAGCCCCAGCATTTT
d_gene: TRBD1; v_gene: TRBV7-2; abundance: .; j_gene: TRBJ1-1; CDR3aa: CASSQKQGSTEAFF; CDR3nt: TGTGCCAGCAGCCAAAAACAGGGGAGCACTGAAGCTTTCTTT
d_gene: .; v_gene: TRBV28; abundance: once; j_gene: TRBJ2-6; CDR3aa: CASSSLWGGDGSVSGANVLTF; CDR3nt: TGTGCCAGCAGTTCCCTGTGGGGCGGGGACGGCTCCGTCTCTGGGGCCAACGTCCTGACTTTC
d_gene: .; v_gene: TRBV3-1/TRBV3-2; abundance: .; j_gene: TRBJ1-2; CDR3aa: CASMGAHGYTF; CDR3nt: TGTGCCAGCATGGGGGCGCATGGCTACACCTTC
d_gene: TRBD2; v_gene: TRBV30; abundance: .; j_gene: TRBJ2-1; CDR3aa: CAWSAKTFSGRAGNEQFF; CDR3nt: TGTGCCTGGAGTGCGAAAACCTTCAGCGGGAGGGCCGGGAATGAGCAGTTCTTC
d_gene: .; v_gene: TRBV20-1; abundance: .; j_gene: TRBJ1-1; CDR3aa: CSASGQWMNTEAFF; CDR3nt: TGCAGTGCGAGTGGACAGTGGATGAACACTGAAGCTTTCTTT
d_gene: TRBD2; v_gene: TRBV28; abundance: .; j_gene: TRBJ2-1; CDR3aa: CASSLAGGLNEQFF; CDR3nt: TGTGCCAGCAGCCTAGCGGGAGGGCTCAATGAGCAGTTCTTC
d_gene: TRBD2; v_gene: TRBV11-2; abundance: .; j_gene: TRBJ2-7; CDR3aa: CASSRLAGGLYEQYF; CDR3nt: TGTGCCAGCAGCAGACTAGCGGGAGGGCTCTACGAGCAGTACTTC
d_gene: .; v_gene: TRBV18; abundance: .; j_gene: TRBJ2-3; CDR3aa: CASSPPSGADTQYF; CDR3nt: TGTGCCAGCTCACCCCCGTCAGGGGCGGATACGCAGTATTTT
d_gene: .; v_gene: TRBV27; abundance: .; j_gene: TRBJ2-2; CDR3aa: CASRYRVTGELFF; CDR3nt: TGTGCCAGCAGGTACAGGGTCACCGGGGAGCTGTTTTTT
d_gene: .; v_gene: TRBV6-5; abundance: .; j_gene: TRBJ1-1; CDR3aa: CASSYRLGGAKAEAFF; CDR3nt: TGTGCCAGCAGTTACAGGCTTGGGGGCGCAAAGGCTGAAGCTTTCTTT
d_gene: TRBD1; v_gene: TRBV6-5; abundance: once; j_gene: TRBJ2-7; CDR3aa: CASLRDRANEQYF; CDR3nt: TGTGCCAGCCTCCGGGACAGGGCTAACGAGCAGTACTTC